This TCR beta chain was sequenced during a study of blood T cell repertoires in COVID-19. About the study: The United States, Italy and Spain supplied acute and convalescent COVID-19 samples. PBMCs, B-cell-depleted T cells, or T cells provided the cDNA or gDNA that made up the material.

Original data processing: The authors estimated nucleated cell counts from reference gene primer amplification. Generated by immunoSEQ multiplex PCR, the TCRdb table keeps only in-frame clones and is missing some. The V and J calls and clone size come from that table; D and trimming were worked out from the DNA. The sample lists about 530,000 clones, 70% to 90% occurring once. Enrollment of patients from Seattle took place during active infection, with longitudinal follow-up. This clone occurred a few times. This CDR3 is also generated by other DNA sequences in the sample. Per germline, CDR1 MRHNA and CDR2 SNTAGT. V lost 4 bases to trimming and J lost 0 bases, with 6 bases between them. This CDR3 has 13 residues.

This chain connects TRBV6-4 to TRBJ1-1; no clear D. Sequencing input: peripheral blood. The receptor was derived from a woman aged 50 to 65 with COVID-19, enrolled during active disease. CDR3 bases: TGTGCCAGCAGTGTCGAGGTGAACACTGAAGCTTTCTTT. Its translation is CASSVEVNTEAFF.